This T cell receptor beta chain was found in a study of beta chain features in type 1 diabetes. Unmatched junction bases numbered 3, after V lost 6 bases and J lost 7 bases. The CDR3 is 13 amino acids. Germline-derived CDR1 and CDR2 are MNHEY and SVGAGI. Expressed TCRB transcripts got sequenced, as all isolated RNA was reverse transcribed. The assay was immunoSEQ multiplex PCR, and TCRdb's table has in-frame clones only and misses some. This table has around 430,000 clones, approximately 30% appearing once. The chain is built from TRBV6-5 and TRBJ2-1; TRBD2 matches at 10 bases. The sequencing input was naive CD4+ T cells from blood. This TCR was sampled from a man aged 18 to 29 in good health. CDR3 loop: CASSLAGANEQFF. In DNA form, the CDR3 reads TGTGCCAGCAGCCTAGCGGGAGCGAATGAGCAGTTCTTC.